This T cell receptor beta chain was retrieved from a study of cytomegalovirus exposure and HLA in healthy donors. General observations from the study: High sensitivity and specificity were reportedly achieved when the classifier diagnosed cytomegalovirus status.

The PCR employed 60 Vbeta primers together with 13 Jbeta primers. Profiled with immunoSEQ multiplex PCR; TCRdb holds only in-frame clones, not every one. Seen here are 200,000 to 250,000 clones, approximately 88% observed once, and the top ten hold 0.71%. J lost 0 bases, V lost 4 bases, and 15 bases had no gene match. The CDR3 has 18 residues. From germline, CDR1 is SQVTM and CDR2 ANQGSEA. All donors participated as healthy donors of bone marrow. Concerning this clone: Antigen unknown.

The receptor was derived from a boy between 2 and 10 years old in good health and CMV-seronegative. The chain links TRBV29-1 to TRBJ2-3; the match to TRBD2 covers 8 bases. The sequenced material came from PBMCs. CDR3 sequence (DNA): TGCAGCGTTGCGACCGGTCTTGGCCTAGCGGGTAGCACAGATACGCAGTATTTT. Protein product: CSVATGLGLAGSTDTQYF.